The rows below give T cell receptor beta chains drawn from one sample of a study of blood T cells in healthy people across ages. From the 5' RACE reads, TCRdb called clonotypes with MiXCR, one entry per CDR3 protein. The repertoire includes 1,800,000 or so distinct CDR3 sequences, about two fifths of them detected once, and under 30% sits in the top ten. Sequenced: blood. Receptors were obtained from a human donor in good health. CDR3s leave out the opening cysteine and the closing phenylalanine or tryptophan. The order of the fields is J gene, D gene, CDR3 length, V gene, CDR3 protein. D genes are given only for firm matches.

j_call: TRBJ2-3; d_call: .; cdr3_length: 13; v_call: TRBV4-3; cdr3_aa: ASSQEGRASDTQY
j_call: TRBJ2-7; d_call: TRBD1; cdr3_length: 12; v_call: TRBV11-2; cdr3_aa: ASSCGTGNYEQY
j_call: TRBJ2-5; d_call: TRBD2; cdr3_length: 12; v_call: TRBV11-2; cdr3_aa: ASSSGTRMETQY
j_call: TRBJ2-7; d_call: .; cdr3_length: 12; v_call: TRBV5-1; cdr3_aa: ASSLFQGGDEQY
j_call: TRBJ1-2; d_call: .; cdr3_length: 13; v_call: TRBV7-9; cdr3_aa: ASRSSAKTTYGYT
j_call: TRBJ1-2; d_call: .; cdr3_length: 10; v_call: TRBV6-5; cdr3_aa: ASRGLGDGYT
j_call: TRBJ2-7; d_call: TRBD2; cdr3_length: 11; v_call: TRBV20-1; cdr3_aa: SARGGGRYEQY
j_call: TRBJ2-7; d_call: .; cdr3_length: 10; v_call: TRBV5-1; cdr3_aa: ASRDSHYEQY
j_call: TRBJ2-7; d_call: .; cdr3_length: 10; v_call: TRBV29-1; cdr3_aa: SVVQSSYEQY
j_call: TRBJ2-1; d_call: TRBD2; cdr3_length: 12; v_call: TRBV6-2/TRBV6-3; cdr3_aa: ASKASGARDEQF
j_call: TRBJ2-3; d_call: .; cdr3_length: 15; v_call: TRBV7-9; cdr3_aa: ASSLDPTGFGTDTQY
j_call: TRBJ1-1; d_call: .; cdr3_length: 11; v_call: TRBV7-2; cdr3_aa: ASSLAAYTEAF
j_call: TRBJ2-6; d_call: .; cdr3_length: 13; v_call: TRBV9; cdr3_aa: ASSVVAYGANVLT
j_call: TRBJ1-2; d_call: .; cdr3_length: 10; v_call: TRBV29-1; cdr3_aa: SVELVAYGYT
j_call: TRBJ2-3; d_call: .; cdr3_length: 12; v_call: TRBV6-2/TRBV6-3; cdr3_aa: ASRLEGDIYTQY
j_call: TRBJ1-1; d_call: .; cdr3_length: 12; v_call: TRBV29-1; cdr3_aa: SVGAGHLNTEAF
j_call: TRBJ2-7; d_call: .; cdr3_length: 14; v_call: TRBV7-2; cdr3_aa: ASSLRGVSSSYEQY
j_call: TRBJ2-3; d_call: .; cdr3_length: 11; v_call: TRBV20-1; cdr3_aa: SAGLAGTDTQY
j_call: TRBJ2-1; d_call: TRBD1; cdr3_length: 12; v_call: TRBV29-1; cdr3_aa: SVLFQGARDEQF
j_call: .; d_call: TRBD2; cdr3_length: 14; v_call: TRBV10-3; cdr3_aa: AISETSGRDRGEQY